These T cell receptor beta chains were read from a single sample in a study of blood T cell repertoires in COVID-19. Sequenced by immunoSEQ multiplex PCR; TCRdb stores in-frame clones only, minus some. This sample yields just under 60,000 clones, of which under 80% are seen a single time; more than 7.5% belongs to the top ten. The sequencing input was peripheral blood. These receptors came from a human donor in a cohort sampled during active COVID-19. CDR3s include the opening cysteine and the closing phenylalanine or tryptophan. D genes are given only for firm matches. The size entry is marked missing in some rows and otherwise reads once, few, many or a size class.

J: TRBJ2-7
size: -
V: TRBV28
D: TRBD2
DNA: TGTGCCACTCAGACTAGCGCCTACGAGCAGTACTTC
CDR3: CATQTSAYEQYF

J: TRBJ2-4
size: few
V: TRBV19
D: -
DNA: TGTGCCAGTAGTTCCACTTACCTAGCGCCCCGGGACATTCAGTACTTC
CDR3: CASSSTYLAPRDIQYF

J: TRBJ2-7
size: -
V: TRBV19
D: TRBD1
DNA: TGTGCCAGTAGTTTGCGACCGGGACAGGGGTCCTACGAGCAGTACTTC
CDR3: CASSLRPGQGSYEQYF

J: TRBJ2-1
size: -
V: TRBV20-1
D: -
DNA: TGCAGTCATATACTTGGCAATGAGCAGTTCTTC
CDR3: CSHILGNEQFF

J: TRBJ1-4
size: -
V: TRBV28
D: -
DNA: TGTGCCAGCAGCCGCCCCCTAAAACTGTTTTTT
CDR3: CASSRPLKLFF

J: TRBJ1-2
size: -
V: TRBV4-3
D: TRBD1
DNA: TGCGCCAGCAGCCAACGGGACAGGGGTGATGGCTACACCTTC
CDR3: CASSQRDRGDGYTF

J: TRBJ2-7
size: -
V: TRBV10-3
D: -
DNA: TGTGCCATCCGGGGGGCGGGGGACGAGCAGTACTTC
CDR3: CAIRGAGDEQYF

J: TRBJ1-1
size: few
V: TRBV5-5
D: TRBD1
DNA: TGTGCCAGCACCGTTAGACGGACAGGGGGAGACACTGAAGCTTTCTTT
CDR3: CASTVRRTGGDTEAFF

J: TRBJ1-2
size: -
V: TRBV7-2
D: -
DNA: TGTGCCAGCAGCTTAGTACTCGAATATGGCTACACCTTC
CDR3: CASSLVLEYGYTF

J: TRBJ2-5
size: -
V: TRBV4-2
D: TRBD1
DNA: TGTGCCAGCGGCGACCCGGGACAGGGGACATGGACCCAGTACTTC
CDR3: CASGDPGQGTWTQYF

J: TRBJ2-2
size: -
V: TRBV7-3
D: -
DNA: TGTGCCAGCAGCTTACAGTCCCCCCCCGGGGAGCTGTTTTTT
CDR3: CASSLQSPPGELFF

J: TRBJ2-4
size: -
V: TRBV7-2
D: TRBD2
DNA: TGTGCCAGCAGCTCTCCACCCGGGACTAGCACTGAGAAAAACATTCAGTACTTC
CDR3: CASSSPPGTSTEKNIQYF

J: TRBJ2-5
size: -
V: TRBV28
D: -
DNA: TGTGCCAGCAAATTGGCTCAAGAGACCCAGTACTTC
CDR3: CASKLAQETQYF

J: TRBJ1-5
size: -
V: TRBV18
D: TRBD1
DNA: TGTGCCAGCTCACCCGGGACAGAGGTTAATCAGCCCCAGCATTTT
CDR3: CASSPGTEVNQPQHF

J: TRBJ1-2
size: -
V: TRBV5-5
D: TRBD1
DNA: TGTGCCAGCAGGCGACAGGGGAAGAGTACTAACTATGGCTACACCTTC
CDR3: CASRRQGKSTNYGYTF

J: TRBJ2-5
size: -
V: TRBV7-2
D: TRBD2
DNA: TGTGCCAGCAGCTACGGACTAGCGGGAGAGAGGGTGGAGACCCAGTACTTC
CDR3: CASSYGLAGERVETQYF

J: TRBJ2-5
size: -
V: TRBV5-5
D: -
DNA: TGTGCCAGCAGCCTGGACGGTAGCTGGAGAGAGACCCAGTACTTC
CDR3: CASSLDGSWRETQYF

J: TRBJ2-1
size: -
V: TRBV5-1
D: TRBD1
DNA: TGCGCCAGCAGCTTGACAGGGGATGAGCAGTTCTTC
CDR3: CASSLTGDEQFF

J: TRBJ2-3
size: -
V: TRBV7-9
D: TRBD2
DNA: TGTGCCAGCAGCTGGGACTCTCGAGCGGGAGTTCAGGATACGCAGTATTTT
CDR3: CASSWDSRAGVQDTQYF

J: TRBJ1-5
size: -
V: TRBV6-5
D: -
DNA: TGTGCCAGCAGTACAGGGAACAATCAGCCCCAGCATTTT
CDR3: CASSTGNNQPQHF

J: TRBJ2-7
size: -
V: TRBV7-9
D: -
DNA: TGTGCCAGCAGCTTAGGGAGGGAAGGGGTATACGAGCAGTACTTC
CDR3: CASSLGREGVYEQYF

J: TRBJ2-3
size: few
V: TRBV7-3
D: TRBD1
DNA: TGTGCCAGCAGCTTACTGGACAGGGGCGATACGCAGTATTTT
CDR3: CASSLLDRGDTQYF

J: TRBJ1-3
size: -
V: TRBV5-5
D: TRBD1
DNA: TGTGCCAGCAGCTTGGAACAGGGGGCCAGGGCCCTTTCTGGAAACACCATATATTTT
CDR3: CASSLEQGARALSGNTIYF

J: TRBJ1-6
size: -
V: TRBV7-9
D: -
DNA: TGTGCCAGCAGCTTAGGAAGCCCCTATAATTCACCCCTCCACTTT
CDR3: CASSLGSPYNSPLHF

J: TRBJ1-6
size: few
V: TRBV27
D: -
DNA: TGTGCCAGCAGTTTATTGAGTCAACGATCACCCCTCCACTTT
CDR3: CASSLLSQRSPLHF

J: TRBJ2-7
size: few
V: TRBV6-6
D: -
DNA: TGTGCCAGCAGACGGAGGGGGCAGGGGGGCCAGTACGAGCAGTACTTC
CDR3: CASRRRGQGGQYEQYF

J: TRBJ1-2
size: large
V: TRBV4-3
D: TRBD1
DNA: TGCGCCAGCAGCCAAGCGACAGGGGGCGGTGGCTATGGCTACACCTTC
CDR3: CASSQATGGGGYGYTF

J: TRBJ2-1
size: once
V: TRBV19
D: TRBD2
DNA: TGTGCCAGCCGAGGACTAGCGGCCACTAGCTCCTACAATGAGCAGTTCTTC
CDR3: CASRGLAATSSYNEQFF

J: TRBJ2-7
size: -
V: TRBV28
D: -
DNA: TGTGCCAGCAGTGCCAGATACAGGATCTACGAGCAGTACTTC
CDR3: CASSARYRIYEQYF

J: TRBJ1-2
size: -
V: TRBV19
D: -
DNA: TGTGCCAGTAGGGAGGGGTGGACTAACTATGGCTACACCTTC
CDR3: CASREGWTNYGYTF

J: TRBJ2-1
size: -
V: TRBV6-5
D: -
DNA: TGTGCCAGCAGTCTGGGGGCTAGCTCCTACAATGAGCAGTTCTTC
CDR3: CASSLGASSYNEQFF

J: TRBJ2-1
size: -
V: TRBV18
D: TRBD2
DNA: TGTGCCAGCTCACCACCTTTAGCGGGAGAGCCTCTCCCGTACAATGAGCAGTTCTTC
CDR3: CASSPPLAGEPLPYNEQFF

J: TRBJ2-2
size: few
V: TRBV5-1
D: -
DNA: TGCGCCAGCAGCTTATATGGACAGTCGAACACCGGGGAGCTGTTTTTT
CDR3: CASSLYGQSNTGELFF

J: TRBJ1-2
size: few
V: TRBV5-6
D: -
DNA: TGTGCCAGCAGCAATACAGGGCTACAGGGCTACACCTTC
CDR3: CASSNTGLQGYTF

J: TRBJ2-2
size: -
V: TRBV29-1
D: TRBD1
DNA: TGCAGCGTTGGGGGGACAGTAAACACCGGGGAGCTGTTTTTT
CDR3: CSVGGTVNTGELFF

J: TRBJ2-1
size: -
V: TRBV13
D: -
DNA: TGTGCCAGCACCCTTGGTCCGGGTGGCTACAATGAGCAGTTCTTC
CDR3: CASTLGPGGYNEQFF

J: TRBJ1-4
size: -
V: TRBV7-9
D: -
DNA: TGTGCCAGCGCCCGTAGCGGTTCGACTAATGAAAAACTGTTTTTT
CDR3: CASARSGSTNEKLFF

J: TRBJ2-1
size: -
V: TRBV28
D: TRBD1
DNA: TGTGCCAGCCACTCCCTCCCGGGACAGGGGCTTGTGACTATGCCCTACAATGAGCAGTTCTTC
CDR3: CASHSLPGQGLVTMPYNEQFF

J: TRBJ2-1
size: -
V: TRBV4-3
D: TRBD2
DNA: TGCGCCAGCAGCCAAGTTAGCGGGAGGCGAGTTAATGAGCAGTTCTTC
CDR3: CASSQVSGRRVNEQFF

J: TRBJ2-2
size: -
V: TRBV13
D: TRBD1
DNA: TGTGCCAGCAGCTGGAGACAGGGGGCGGACACCGGGGAGCTGTTTTTT
CDR3: CASSWRQGADTGELFF

J: TRBJ2-1
size: -
V: TRBV29-1
D: TRBD2
DNA: TGCATGGGACTAGCTGACAATGAGCAGTTCTTC
CDR3: CMGLADNEQFF

J: TRBJ2-1
size: once
V: TRBV7-9
D: -
DNA: TGTGCCAGCAGCTTAGGGTCAGGGCGCAATGAGCAGTTCTTC
CDR3: CASSLGSGRNEQFF

J: TRBJ2-1
size: few
V: TRBV4-3
D: TRBD2
DNA: TGCGCCAGCAGCCCTACGACTAGCGGGAGTCTGGGTAGTGAGCAGTTCTTC
CDR3: CASSPTTSGSLGSEQFF

J: TRBJ1-4
size: -
V: TRBV27
D: TRBD1
DNA: TGTGCCAGCAGACCTCTCGGACAGGGCGATGAAAAACTGTTTTTT
CDR3: CASRPLGQGDEKLFF

J: TRBJ2-2
size: few
V: TRBV6-5
D: -
DNA: TGTGCCAGCAGGTTAGCTCCGAACACCGGGGAGCTGTTTTTT
CDR3: CASRLAPNTGELFF

J: TRBJ2-7
size: -
V: TRBV6-5
D: -
DNA: TGTGCCAGCAGTCTGAGGGGGGGCGACGAGCAGTACTTC
CDR3: CASSLRGGDEQYF

J: TRBJ1-2
size: -
V: TRBV28
D: -
DNA: TGTGCCAGCAGCCCTACTACTTCAGGGTATAACTATGGCTACACCTTC
CDR3: CASSPTTSGYNYGYTF

J: TRBJ2-1
size: -
V: TRBV7-7
D: -
DNA: TGTGCTAGCAGCACCGCCGGGACTTCGAATGAGCAGTTCTTC
CDR3: CASSTAGTSNEQFF